This TCR beta chain was captured by sequencing in a study of PD-L1 blockade in urothelial cancer. Sequencing used immunoSEQ multiplex PCR; TCRdb keeps in-frame clones, though not all of them. The sample consists of some 97,000 clones, roughly nine tenths of them appearing once. Germline V lookup: CDR1 MNHEY, CDR2 SMNVEV (reference sequence). The CDR3 sequence is 15 residues long. Losses at the gene ends were 9 bases for V and 6 bases for J; bases not matched to a gene: 9. This TCR derives from a woman older than 75 with urothelial cancer. The chain recombines TRBV27 with TRBJ2-1; 12 bases align to TRBD2. The input for sequencing was PBMCs, taken around atezolizumab (anti-PD-L1) treatment. The CDR3 spells CARSPGLAGSNEQFF. CDR3 DNA sequence: TGTGCCAGGAGCCCAGGACTAGCGGGAAGCAATGAGCAGTTCTTC.